The TCR beta chain described here comes from a study of tumor and adjacent non-tumor tissue in lung cancer. Study-wide context: There were about twelve adenocarcinoma, 2 squamous cell carcinoma and 1 small cell lung cancer cases.

Germline loops: CDR1 ENHRY, CDR2 SYGVKD. CDR3 length: 14 amino acids. TCRbeta libraries were built with three rounds of nested PCR, modified from ARM-PCR. TCRdb called the multiplex PCR reads again in MiXCR, with one record for every CDR3 protein. The data show approximately 140,000 distinct CDR3 sequences, approximately 66% seen once. About this clonotype: Its antigen is still unknown. A much larger clone lies one base from this, so it may be a read error.

General study findings and limits: Top 100 clones took a larger repertoire share in normal lung.

RNA was extracted from bulk tissue without any cell sorting. The origin of this receptor is a man between 60 and 70 years old with small cell lung cancer. This rearrangement joins TRBV10-3 to TRBJ1-6; D is unclear. Sequencing used lung tumor tissue. In nucleotides, the CDR3 is TGTGTCATCAGTGAAGAACAGCCGAATTCACCCCTCCACTTT. Translation: CVISEEQPNSPLHF.